This T cell receptor beta chain was sequenced during a study of CD8+ T cells in alopecia areata. Study-wide background: Percentage of affected scalp area was the basis on which treated patients' severity was scored. Whole-study results and caveats: Scalp clonality, together with expanded CD8+ clones among the top 100, fell significantly with tofacitinib. In scalp and blood during tofacitinib, many expanded lesional clones persisted.

Germline V gene sequence: CDR1 SNHLY, CDR2 FYNNEI. Trimming removed 6 bases from V and 4 bases from J; junction bases left unmatched: 7. The CDR3 loop spans 14 amino acids. Of note for this clone: Antigen specificity is unknown.

Treatment denoted: oral pan-JAK inhibitor, 5-10 mg twice daily. Cell sorting was applied to PBMCs, and CD4+ and CD8+ T cells were collected. Sequencing used cDNA as its template, made by extracting RNA and reverse transcribing it. Clones were sequenced by immunoSEQ multiplex PCR, and TCRdb holds only the in-frame ones, with some missing. The sample has under 200,000 clones; less than 70% are singletons. The rearrangement links TRBV2 to TRBJ2-5; TRBD1 aligns across 8 bases. This specimen consisted of CD4+ T cells sorted from blood, obtained at week 24, from a patient treated with tofacitinib. The TCR was taken from a human donor with alopecia areata. Here the CDR3 DNA reads TGTGCCAGCAGCGTAGACAGGGGAGTAGAGACCCAGTACTTC. Its protein product is CASSVDRGVETQYF.